This TCR beta chain was recovered during a study of cytomegalovirus exposure and HLA in healthy donors. This clone was found a few times. The junction departs from the called germline gene at one end, perhaps through a read error. The PCR employed 60 Vbeta primers together with 13 Jbeta primers. The method was immunoSEQ multiplex PCR; TCRdb's version includes in-frame clones alone and lacks a portion of them. The sample shows 110,000 or so clones, under 80% of them seen only once. The CDR3 contains 20 residues. CDR1 is SGHVS and CDR2 is FQNEAQ in the germline V gene. Sequenced sample: PBMCs. This chain connects TRBV7-8 to TRBJ1-5; 7 bases line up with TRBD1. The TCR comes from a woman aged 35 to 49 in good health and CMV-seropositive. This CDR3 reads CASSLAPGTASLYSNQPQHF. The CDR3 DNA is TGTGCCAGCAGCCTAGCCCCCGGGACAGCCTCTCTTTATAGCAATCAGCCCCAGCATTTT.